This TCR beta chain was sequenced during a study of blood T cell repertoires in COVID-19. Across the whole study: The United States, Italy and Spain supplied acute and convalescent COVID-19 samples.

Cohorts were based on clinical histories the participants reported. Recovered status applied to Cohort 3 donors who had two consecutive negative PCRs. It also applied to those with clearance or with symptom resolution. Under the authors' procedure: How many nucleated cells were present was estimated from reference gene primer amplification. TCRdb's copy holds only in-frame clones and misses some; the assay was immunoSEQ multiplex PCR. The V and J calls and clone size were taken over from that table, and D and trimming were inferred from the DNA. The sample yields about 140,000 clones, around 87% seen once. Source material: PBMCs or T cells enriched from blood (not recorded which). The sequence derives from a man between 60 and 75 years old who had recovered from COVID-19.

The CDR3 loop is CASSLAGPEGNEQFF. The CDR3 nucleotides are TGTGCCAGCAGCTTGGCTGGCCCGGAGGGGAATGAGCAGTTCTTC. The V call is TRBV5-4, the J call TRBJ2-1; the D gene is possibly TRBD2 (6 bases). V dropped 0 bases and J dropped 7 bases, with 14 bases sitting between them. Germline CDR1 SGHNT, CDR2 YYREEE (reference sequence). The CDR3 runs 15 residues.